These T cell receptor beta chains were read from a single sample in a study of cytomegalovirus exposure and HLA in healthy donors. Assay used: immunoSEQ multiplex PCR; TCRdb lists only in-frame clones, some missing. The sample totals 70,000 or so clones; its top ten clones hold 2% to 3%. Specimen: PBMCs. The receptors originated from a female donor in good health and CMV-seropositive. The CDR3 runs from the conserved cysteine through the conserved F or W. A D gene is named only where the DNA matches it firmly.

V gene | D gene | CDR3 protein
TRBV28 | TRBD1 | CATEKGAGGYTF
TRBV10-3 | NA | CAISEAAMNTEAFF
TRBV28 | NA | CASTGNDNEQFF
TRBV10-3 | TRBD2 | CAISLLAGVGSSYNEQFF
TRBV4-3 | TRBD1 | CASSQGQGEETQYF
TRBV11-2 | TRBD1 | CASTLQGGTEAFF
TRBV20-1 | NA | CGEWWNTEAFF
TRBV19 | NA | CASSTGLNEKLFF
TRBV5-4 | TRBD1 | CASSWGQGDEKLFF
TRBV4-3 | NA | CASSQDRGNEKLFF
TRBV28 | NA | CASSSPTDSLNEKLFF
TRBV5-1 | NA | CASSLKQGSGELFF
TRBV25-1 | NA | CASSDLAAFQETQYF
TRBV2 | NA | CASSTRTDNYGYTF
TRBV4-3 | TRBD2 | CASSQDWMREGPDTQYF
TRBV4-3 | TRBD2 | CASSQLSGSYEQYF
TRBV29-1 | NA | CSVADRKFSYEQYF
TRBV27 | NA | CASSSTAYGYTF
TRBV9 | NA | CASRGPGAGNTIYF
TRBV30 | NA | CAWSPGNTIYF
TRBV5-8 | TRBD1 | CASSSRTGVNTEAFF
TRBV4-2 | TRBD1 | CASSQIPGQLNTEAFF
TRBV7-2 | NA | CASSLAPGAVTDTQYF
TRBV4-3 | NA | CASSQDIQHNEQFF
TRBV18 | TRBD1 | CASSPRQGENTEAFF
TRBV6-6 | NA | CASRLRTADTQYF
TRBV19 | NA | CASSTQQGTTGELFF
TRBV19 | TRBD1 | CASRPGTGGYEQYF
TRBV10-3 | NA | CAISDSRLNTEAFF
TRBV13 | NA | CASSTAGQEGYEQYF
TRBV28 | NA | CASSLKPGSGSYEQYF
TRBV7-2 | NA | CASSLGIGTGANEKLFF
TRBV18 | NA | CASSPQGTEADTEAFF
TRBV6-5 | NA | CASSPPGSPLHF
TRBV4-1 | NA | CASSPKGGIYGYTF